The clone carrying this T cell receptor (beta chain) is labeled medium-sized (0.01 to 0.1%). Its antigen remains unidentified. Broader study findings: The TCR gene usage of tumor memory CD4+ T cells clustered together with blood and lymph node memory CD4+ cells and with lymph node naive CD4+ cells. Tumor Treg TCRs overlapped most with tumor naive CD4+ cells. Naive CD4+ cells shared approximately 14% of tumor Treg sequences.

V dropped 2 bases and J dropped 4 bases, with 14 bases sitting between them. The CDR3 extends over 15 amino acids. Adaptor-ligated barcode primers were used to amplify TRBV12-4/TRBJ1-2 clonotypes. TCRdb used MiXCR to reprocess the multiplex PCR reads, holding one entry per CDR3 protein. The data contain roughly 2,500 distinct CDR3 sequences, about 4.4% of them singletons. V gene TRBV12-3 or TRBV12-4 combines with J gene TRBJ1-2, with D possibly being TRBD1 (5 bases). This receptor was identified in a female donor with breast cancer. Sequencing input: naive CD4+ T cells sorted from blood. The subset was: naive CD4+ T cells, CD4+CD45RA+CD25-. CDR3 sequence: CASSLQGALAYGYTF. Here the CDR3 DNA reads TGTGCCAGCAGTTTACAGGGCGCCCTTGCCTATGGCTACACCTTC.